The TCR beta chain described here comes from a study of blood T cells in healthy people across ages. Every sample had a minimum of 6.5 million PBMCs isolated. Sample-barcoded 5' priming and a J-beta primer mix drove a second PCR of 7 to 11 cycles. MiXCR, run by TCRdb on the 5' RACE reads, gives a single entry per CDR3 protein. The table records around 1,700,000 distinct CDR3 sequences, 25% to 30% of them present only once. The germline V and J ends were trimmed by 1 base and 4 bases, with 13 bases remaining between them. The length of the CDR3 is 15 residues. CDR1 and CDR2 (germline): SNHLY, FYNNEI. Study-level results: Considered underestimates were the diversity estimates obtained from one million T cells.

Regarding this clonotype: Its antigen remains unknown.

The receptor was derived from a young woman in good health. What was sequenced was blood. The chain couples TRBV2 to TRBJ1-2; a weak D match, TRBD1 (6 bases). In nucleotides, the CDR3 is TGTGCCAGCAGTGAAGTCATCCAGGGGACCTATGGCTACACCTTC. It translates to CASSEVIQGTYGYTF.